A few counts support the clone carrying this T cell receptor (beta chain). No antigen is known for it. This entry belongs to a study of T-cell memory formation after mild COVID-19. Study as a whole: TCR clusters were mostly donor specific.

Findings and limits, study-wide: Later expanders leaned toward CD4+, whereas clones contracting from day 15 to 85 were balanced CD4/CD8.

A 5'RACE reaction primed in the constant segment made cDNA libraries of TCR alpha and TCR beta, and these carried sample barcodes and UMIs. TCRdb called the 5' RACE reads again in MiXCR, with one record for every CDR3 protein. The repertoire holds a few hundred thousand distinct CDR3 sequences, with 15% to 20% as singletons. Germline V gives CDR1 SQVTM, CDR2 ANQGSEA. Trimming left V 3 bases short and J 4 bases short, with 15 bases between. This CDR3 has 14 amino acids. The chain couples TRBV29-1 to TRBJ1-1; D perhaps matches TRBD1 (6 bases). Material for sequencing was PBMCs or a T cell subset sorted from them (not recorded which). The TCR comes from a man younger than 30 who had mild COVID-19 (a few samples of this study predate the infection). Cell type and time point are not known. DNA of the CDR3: TGCAGCGTTGACCGAGACAGGTTGAGCACTGAAGCTTTCTTT. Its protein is CSVDRDRLSTEAFF.